These T cell receptor beta chains were read from a single sample in a study of T cells in localized non-small cell lung cancer. TCRdb keeps only in-frame clones here, not all; method: immunoSEQ multiplex PCR. The table lists tens of thousands of clones, roughly nine tenths of them singletons. The material was PBMCs, obtained before any cancer treatment. These receptors all stem from a man between 40 and 70 years old with stage II lung adenocarcinoma. Both conserved end residues are part of each CDR3. A D gene is named only where the DNA matches it firmly. Where a row states a size, it is once, few, many or the class of an expanded clone; other rows omit it.

clone_size	v_call	d_call	j_call	cdr3_aa	cdr3_nt
.	TRBV5-1	TRBD2	TRBJ2-2	CASSLASGGLKAGELFF	TGCGCCAGCAGCTTGGCTAGCGGGGGGCTCAAGGCCGGGGAGCTGTTTTTT
.	TRBV5-1	TRBD1	TRBJ2-5	CASSLTGGVETQYF	TGCGCCAGCAGCTTGACAGGGGGCGTGGAGACCCAGTACTTC
.	TRBV28	.	TRBJ1-1	CATGQLNTEAFF	TGTGCCACCGGACAGTTGAACACTGAAGCTTTCTTT
.	TRBV19	.	TRBJ1-1	CASSATFGGNTEAFF	TGTGCCAGTAGTGCTACTTTTGGGGGGAACACTGAAGCTTTCTTT
.	TRBV6-1	.	TRBJ1-2	CASSYRAEGNYGYTF	TGTGCCAGCAGCTATCGGGCAGAAGGAAACTATGGCTACACCTTC
.	TRBV6-6	.	TRBJ1-5	CASKTRDRSNQPQHF	TGTGCCAGCAAAACCCGGGATCGGAGCAATCAGCCCCAGCATTTT
.	TRBV27	.	TRBJ1-6	CASRVSGGNSPLHF	TGTGCCAGCAGAGTGTCTGGAGGGAATTCACCCCTCCACTTT
.	TRBV28	.	TRBJ2-5	CASSTLDGQETQYF	TGTGCCAGCAGTACTCTCGACGGGCAAGAGACCCAGTACTTC
.	TRBV30	.	TRBJ2-2	CAWSVPPNTGELFF	TGTGCCTGGAGTGTACCACCGAACACCGGGGAGCTGTTTTTT
.	TRBV7-9	.	TRBJ1-2	CASSLGKGFGYTF	TGTGCCAGCAGCTTAGGGAAAGGGTTTGGCTACACCTTC
once	TRBV19	.	TRBJ2-5	CASSQSYNRLETQYF	TGTGCCAGTAGTCAGTCCTATAATAGGTTAGAGACCCAGTACTTC
.	TRBV11-3	.	TRBJ2-3	CASSLVPDTQYF	TGTGCCAGCAGCTTAGTACCAGATACGCAGTATTTT